Reported below is one TCR beta chain. This specimen belongs to a study of blood T cell repertoires in COVID-19. Some clones are missing from TCRdb's copy, which holds only in-frame ones; the method was immunoSEQ multiplex PCR. The sample comprises 350,000 to 400,000 clones, 90% of which are singletons, and 6% to 7.5% rests with the top ten. CDR3 length: 12 amino acids. CDR1 and CDR2 (germline): SGDLS, YYNGEE. J gave up 6 bases and V 5 bases, and 3 bases lay outside the gene matches. Sequencing was done on a sample of peripheral blood. The chain has TRBV9 and TRBJ1-2, with TRBD1 matching 8 bases. This sequence originates from a man between 18 and 35 years old with active or convalescent COVID-19. CDR3 sequence reads: CASSSDRDGYTF. The CDR3 DNA follows: TGTGCCAGCAGTTCGGACAGGGATGGCTACACCTTC.